The next 32 T cell receptor beta chains were all read from a single sample in a study of cytomegalovirus exposure and HLA in healthy donors. The PCR ran on 60 Vbeta and 13 Jbeta primers. Sequenced by immunoSEQ multiplex PCR; TCRdb stores in-frame clones only, minus some. Of 200,000 to 250,000 clones listed, about 80% were seen once; the top ten hold about a sixth. What was sequenced was PBMCs. All receptors come from a man between 35 and 55 years old in good health and CMV-seronegative.

The chain has TRBV9 and TRBJ2-7; no firm D call. CDR3 length equals 12 residues. Trimming removed 2 bases from V and 7 bases from J, with 10 bases in between. Germline V gene data show CDR1 as SGDLS and CDR2 as YYNGEE. This CDR3 is CASSVDTREQYF. The CDR3 bases are TGTGCCAGCAGCGTGGATACGCGGGAGCAGTACTTC. Full variable domain (rest looked up from reference TRBV9 and TRBJ2-7): DSGVTQTPKHLITATGQRVTLRCSPRSGDLSVYWYQQSLDQGLQFLIQYYNGEERAKGNILERFSAQQFPDLHSELNLSSLELGDSALYFCASSVDTREQYFGPGTRLTVT.

J is TRBJ1-1 and V is TRBV7-9; 7 nucleotides match TRBD1. From germline, CDR1 is SEHNR and CDR2 FQNEAQ (reference sequence). V was clipped by 5 bases and J by 8 bases; unmatched bases: 14. This CDR3 is built from 15 residues. The CDR3 sequence is CASSPRLLYRGEAFF. In DNA form, the CDR3 reads TGTGCCAGCAGCCCCAGACTCCTTTACAGGGGCGAAGCTTTCTTT.

The table lists this clone with a few counts. Its ends do not fully match the called genes, so a read error is possible. The chain has TRBV7-9 and TRBJ2-3; TRBD2 agrees at 9 bases. This CDR3 spans 15 amino acids. Germline V lookup: CDR1 SEHNR, CDR2 FQNEAQ (reference sequence). Written as DNA, the CDR3 is TGTGCCAGCACCTTAAGGACTAGCGGCACAGATACGCAGTATTTT. The encoded protein is CASTLRTSGTDTQYF.

The chain combines TRBV5-6 with TRBJ2-3; TRBD2 matches at 8 bases. CDR3 size: 14 residues. Germline V gene lookup returns CDR1 SGHDT and CDR2 YYEEEE. The trim removed 6 bases at V and 0 bases at J, leaving 3 bases unmatched. CDR3 DNA: TGTGCCAGCATCCCTAGCGGGAGCACAGATACGCAGTATTTT. Protein product: CASIPSGSTDTQYF.

In this sample, this clone turned up once. The chain combines TRBV20-1 with TRBJ2-5, with D uncertain. Deletions cut 7 bases from V and 3 bases from J, with 9 bases between. Germline-derived CDR1 and CDR2 are DFQATT and SNEGSKA (reference sequence). The CDR3 consists of 11 residues. The CDR3 bases are TGCAGTGTTGGCAAAGAAGAGACCCAGTACTTC. Amino acids: CSVGKEETQYF.

This CDR3 is CAISGGGEAFF. CDR3 DNA sequence: TGTGCCATCAGTGGGGGGGGAGAAGCTTTCTTT. The chain uses TRBV10-3 and TRBJ1-1; D is possibly TRBD1 (5 bases). This CDR3 has 11 residues. Trimming took off 4 bases at V and 8 bases at J, with 8 bases between the two ends. Germline CDR1 reads ENHRY; CDR2 reads SYGVKD.

This clone came up once. The chain joins TRBV6-6 to TRBJ1-1, with 8 bases aligning to TRBD1. The CDR3 extends over 14 amino acids. The trim removed 6 bases at V and 1 base at J, leaving 4 bases unmatched. CDR1 MNHNY and CDR2 SVGAGI come from the germline V gene (reference sequence). CDR3 nucleotides: TGTGCCAGCAGATCCGACAGGGGGAACACTGAAGCTTTCTTT. Translated: CASRSDRGNTEAFF.

J is TRBJ2-1 and V is TRBV5-6; tentatively, D is TRBD2 (6 bases). The V end lost 4 bases, the J end lost 4 bases, and 9 bases lay between the germline ends. CDR1 is SGHDT, CDR2 YYEEEE, per germline. The CDR3 loop spans 13 amino acids. In nucleotides, the CDR3 is TGTGCCAGCAGCGCGGGACTTTACAATGAGCAGTTCTTC. Translating it yields CASSAGLYNEQFF. Full variable domain (outside the CDR3, taken from reference TRBV5-6 and TRBJ2-1): DAGVTQSPTHLIKTRGQQVTLRCSPKSGHDTVSWYQQALGQGPQFIFQYYEEEERQRGNFPDRFSGHQFPNYSSELNVNALLLGDSALYLCASSAGLYNEQFFGPGTRLTVL.

The V gene is TRBV27, the J gene TRBJ2-7, with TRBD2 matching over 11 bases. CDR1 MNHEY and CDR2 SMNVEV come from the germline V gene (reference sequence). With V trimmed by 4 bases and J by 7 bases, 9 bases remained unmatched. This CDR3 is 15 amino acids long. Here the CDR3 DNA reads TGTGCCAGCAGTTCCTCCCCGGGACTAGCGGAAGAGCAGTACTTC. This codes for CASSSSPGLAEEQYF.

A single count supports this clone. The V and J genes are TRBV6-6 and TRBJ1-5; D might be TRBD1 (6 bases). The V end was cut by 8 bases, the J end by 6 bases, with 14 bases between. From germline, CDR1 is MNHNY and CDR2 SVGAGI (reference sequence). The CDR3 totals 13 residues. CDR3 in DNA: TGTGCCAGCCTCCGGGGGGGCGGTCAGCCCCAGCATTTT. It specifies CASLRGGGQPQHF.

This clone has just a few counts. This chain connects TRBV5-4 to TRBJ1-2; maybe TRBD1 (6 bases). The CDR3 sequence is 14 residues long. The V end lost 6 bases, the J end lost 6 bases, and 18 bases lay between the germline ends. CDR1 is SGHNT, CDR2 YYREEE, per germline (reference sequence). CDR3 DNA sequence: TGTGCCAGCACCGTGGACGGGGGGCGGAATGGCTACACCTTC. Translated: CASTVDGGRNGYTF.

The J gene is TRBJ2-2, the V gene TRBV5-6; 12 nucleotides agree with TRBD1. Germline assignment: CDR1 SGHDT and CDR2 YYEEEE. CDR3 length: 16 residues. The V and J ends lost 3 bases and 5 bases, in that order; junction bases with no gene match: 5. The CDR3 DNA sequence: TGTGCCAGCAGCTCCGGGACAGGGGGCCTGACCGGGGAGCTGTTTTTT. Amino acid sequence: CASSSGTGGLTGELFF.

The chain uses TRBV5-6 and TRBJ2-7; unclear D gene. The V end was cut by 2 bases, the J end by 0 bases, with 12 bases between. The CDR3 totals 15 residues. In germline, CDR1 is SGHDT, CDR2 YYEEEE. CDR3 amino acids: CASSFPGLSSYEQYF. As DNA, the CDR3 is TGTGCCAGCAGCTTTCCCGGTCTTAGCTCCTACGAGCAGTACTTC. Full variable domain (remainder filled in from reference TRBV5-6 and TRBJ2-7): DAGVTQSPTHLIKTRGQQVTLRCSPKSGHDTVSWYQQALGQGPQFIFQYYEEEERQRGNFPDRFSGHQFPNYSSELNVNALLLGDSALYLCASSFPGLSSYEQYFGPGTRLTVT.

The J gene is TRBJ1-1, the V gene TRBV14; D may be TRBD1 (5 bases). V was cut by 4 bases and J by 0 bases, with 6 bases left in between. Germline V gene data show CDR1 as SGHDN and CDR2 as FVKESK. The CDR3 totals 13 residues. CDR3: CASSLTVNTEAFF. The DNA for the CDR3 is TGTGCCAGCAGCCTGACAGTGAACACTGAAGCTTTCTTT.

The chain recombines TRBV6-1 with TRBJ1-5; 7 bases fit TRBD1. J gave up 6 bases and V 3 bases, and 11 bases lay outside the gene matches. The CDR3 has 16 amino acids. Germline assignment: CDR1 MNHNS and CDR2 SASEGT. The CDR3 reads CASSDSTGVVGQPQHF. CDR3 coding DNA: TGTGCCAGCAGTGATTCAACAGGGGTTGTGGGTCAGCCCCAGCATTTT.

This clone was recorded a few times. The rearrangement joins TRBV5-5 to TRBJ1-4; 8 bases line up with TRBD1. The CDR3 extends over 14 amino acids. Germline V gene lookup returns CDR1 SGHKS and CDR2 YYEKEE (reference sequence). The junction had 0 bases not matched to a gene; V was cut back by 0 bases and J by 5 bases. CDR3 protein: CASSLGQGNEKLFF. The CDR3 DNA is TGTGCCAGCAGCTTGGGACAGGGGAATGAAAAACTGTTTTTT.

The J gene is TRBJ2-7, the V gene TRBV7-2, with TRBD2 as a possible D gene (6 bases). Germline lookup yields CDR1 SGHTA and CDR2 FQGNSA. Trimming took 1 base from V and 0 from J, leaving 22 bases between them. The CDR3 spans 19 residues. The CDR3 reads CASSLGFGGLLKSSYEQYF. The CDR3 coding sequence is TGTGCCAGCAGCTTAGGCTTCGGGGGTTTGTTAAAGAGCTCCTACGAGCAGTACTTC.

J is TRBJ2-3 and V is TRBV6-5; the match to TRBD2 covers 7 bases. This CDR3 contains 15 residues. The junction had 6 bases not matched to a gene; V was cut back by 6 bases and J by 0 bases. Germline loops: CDR1 MNHEY, CDR2 SVGAGI. CDR3 DNA sequence: TGTGCCAGCAGCCGGGGCGGGAGTAGCACAGATACGCAGTATTTT. Translating it yields CASSRGGSSTDTQYF.

A remark on this clone: At one end, the junction sequence differs from germline, possibly due to a read error. This chain links TRBV7-9 with TRBJ2-5; TRBD1 matches at 7 bases. This CDR3 contains 15 residues. The germline gives CDR1 SEHNR, CDR2 FQNEAQ (reference sequence). The CDR3 here is CSSSLVGQLKETQYF. The DNA of the CDR3 is TGTTCCAGCAGCTTAGTGGGACAGTTAAAAGAGACCCAGTACTTC.

V gene TRBV5-1 combines with J gene TRBJ2-7; D unclear. V gave up 3 bases and J gave up 3 bases, with 4 bases separating them. The CDR3 totals 11 residues. CDR1 and CDR2 (germline): SGHRS, YFSETQ. CDR3 coding DNA: TGCGCCAGCAGCTCGGGCTACGAGCAGTACTTC. It translates to CASSSGYEQYF.

This clone was counted many times. The chain combines TRBV13 with TRBJ2-5; 7 nucleotides match TRBD2. CDR3 size: 15 residues. With V trimmed by 1 base and J by 4 bases, 6 bases remained unmatched. Germline CDR1 is PRHDT and CDR2 is FYEKMQ (reference sequence). The CDR3 region has the DNA TGTGCCAGCAGCTTAGTGGGGGAGGGCCGAGAGACCCAGTACTTC. Protein: CASSLVGEGRETQYF.

The rearrangement uses TRBV27 and TRBJ2-1; D may be TRBD1 (5 bases). Germline CDR1 and CDR2: MNHEY and SMNVEV (reference sequence). The V gene lost 5 bases and the J gene lost 8 bases, with 16 bases spanning the gap. CDR3 length: 14 residues. CDR3: CASSPGPRPHEQFF. The DNA for the CDR3 is TGTGCCAGCAGTCCAGGGCCCCGGCCCCATGAGCAGTTCTTC.

The V and J genes are TRBV7-2 and TRBJ2-2, with D tentatively TRBD1 (6 bases). The CDR3 has 15 amino acids. Trimming shortened V by 1 base and J by 4 bases, and 10 bases separated the two germline ends. CDR1 is SGHTA, CDR2 FQGNSA, per germline. CDR3 sequence reads: CASSLVRGSTGELFF. In DNA form, the CDR3 reads TGTGCCAGCAGCTTAGTCAGGGGAAGCACCGGGGAGCTGTTTTTT. The whole variable domain, filled in from reference TRBV7-2 and TRBJ2-2, reads GAGVSQSPSNKVTEKGKDVELRCDPISGHTALYWYRQSLGQGLEFLIYFQGNSAPDKSGLPSDRFSAERTGGSVSTLTIQRTQQEDSAVYLCASSLVRGSTGELFFGEGSRLTVL.

The rearrangement uses TRBV11-2 and TRBJ2-5; 8 bases align to TRBD2. The trim removed 6 bases at V and 6 bases at J, leaving 9 bases unmatched. CDR3 size: 14 residues. Per the germline V gene, CDR1 is SGHAT and CDR2 is FQNNGV. CDR3 loop: CASRGAGTRQTQYF. CDR3 sequence (DNA): TGTGCCAGCAGGGGGGCCGGGACTAGGCAGACCCAGTACTTC.

This clone has more than one count but fewer than ten. The chain recombines TRBV9 with TRBJ1-1; possibly TRBD1 for D (5 bases). This CDR3 is built from 16 residues. Germline CDR1 and CDR2: SGDLS and YYNGEE. The ends were cut back, 0 bases at V and 2 bases at J, with 14 bases in the middle. The CDR3 DNA reads TGTGCCAGCAGCGTAGCTCCCCCAGGGTTTAACACTGAAGCTTTCTTT. The encoded protein is CASSVAPPGFNTEAFF.

The chain carries TRBV30 and TRBJ1-1, with unresolved D. This CDR3 is 11 amino acids long. V was shortened by 2 bases and J by 11 bases, with 12 bases between the two germline ends. The germline gives CDR1 GTSNPN, CDR2 SVGIG (reference sequence). CDR3 sequence (DNA): TGTGCCTGGAGTATGCCGGGGAGGGCTTTCTTT. This encodes CAWSMPGRAFF.

The chain uses TRBV9 and TRBJ2-7; TRBD2 aligns across 8 bases. With 4 bases clipped from V and 1 base from J, the junction kept 7 bases outside the gene matches. Germline V CDR1 and CDR2: SGDLS, YYNGEE. This CDR3 has 15 residues. The CDR3 coding sequence is TGTGCCAGCAGCCCCCGAATAGCGGGGTCCTACGAGCAGTACTTC. This translates into CASSPRIAGSYEQYF.

This clone appeared a single time. The chain uses TRBV6-1 and TRBJ1-2; 7 nucleotides match TRBD1. In germline, CDR1 is MNHNS, CDR2 SASEGT. J lost 7 bases, V lost 7 bases, and 6 bases had no gene match. This CDR3 region has 12 residues. CDR3: CASTRQGGGYTF. In nucleotides, the CDR3 is TGTGCCAGCACCCGACAGGGAGGTGGCTACACCTTC.

The chain is built from TRBV27 and TRBJ2-7; 9 bases are a match to TRBD1. Germline CDR1 is MNHEY and CDR2 is SMNVEV (reference sequence). V lost 3 bases, J lost 4 bases, and 7 bases stayed unmatched. The CDR3 runs to 15 residues. In nucleotides, the CDR3 is TGTGCCAGCAGTTTCTCCGGGACAGGGTATTACGAGCAGTACTTC. Its translation is CASSFSGTGYYEQYF.

This clone was seen a handful of times. The rearrangement uses TRBV2 and TRBJ2-7; 8 bases fit TRBD1. CDR1 and CDR2 from the germline V gene are SNHLY and FYNNEI. J lost 2 bases, V lost 6 bases, and 12 bases had no gene match. The CDR3 runs to 16 residues. CDR3 DNA sequence: TGTGCCAGCAGGGGCGGAGGGACAGGCCCTACCTACGAGCAGTACTTC. It specifies CASRGGGTGPTYEQYF.

This chain uses TRBV7-9 with TRBJ1-6, with 8 bases that match TRBD1. This CDR3 contains 15 residues. CDR1 is SEHNR, CDR2 FQNEAQ, per germline (reference sequence). Trimming took 5 bases from V and 5 from J; bases not matched to a gene: 5. As DNA, the CDR3 is TGTGCCAGCAGCACCGGGACAGGAAATAATTCACCCCTCCACTTT. It codes for CASSTGTGNNSPLHF.

CDR3 DNA sequence: TGTGCCAGCAGCTTAGGAACAGGCTATAATCAGCCCCAGCATTTT. Translation gives CASSLGTGYNQPQHF. The chain employs TRBV7-2 and TRBJ1-5; D might be TRBD1 (5 bases). The CDR3 consists of 15 residues. Germline V gives CDR1 SGHTA, CDR2 FQGNSA. V lost 1 base, J lost 4 bases, and 11 bases lay in between.